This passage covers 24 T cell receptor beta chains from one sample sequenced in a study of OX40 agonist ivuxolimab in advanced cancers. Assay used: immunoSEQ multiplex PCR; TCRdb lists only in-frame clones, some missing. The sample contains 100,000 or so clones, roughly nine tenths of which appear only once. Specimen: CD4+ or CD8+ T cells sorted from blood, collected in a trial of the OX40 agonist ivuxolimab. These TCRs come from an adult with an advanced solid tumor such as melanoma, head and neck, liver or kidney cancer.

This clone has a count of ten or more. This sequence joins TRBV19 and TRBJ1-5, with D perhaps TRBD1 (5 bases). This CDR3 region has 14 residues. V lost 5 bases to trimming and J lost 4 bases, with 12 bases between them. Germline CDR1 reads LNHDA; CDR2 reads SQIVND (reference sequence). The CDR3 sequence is CASSLIGGNQPQHF. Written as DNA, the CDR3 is TGTGCCAGTAGTCTGATTGGGGGAAATCAGCCCCAGCATTTT.

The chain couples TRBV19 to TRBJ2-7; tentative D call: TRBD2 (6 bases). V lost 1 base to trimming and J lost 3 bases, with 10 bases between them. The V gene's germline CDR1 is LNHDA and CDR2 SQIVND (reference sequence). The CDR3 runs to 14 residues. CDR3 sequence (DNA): TGTGCCAGTAGTATAGGGCGGGAAAACTACGAGCAGTACTTC. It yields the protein CASSIGRENYEQYF. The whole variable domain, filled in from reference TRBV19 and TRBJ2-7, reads DGGITQSPKYLFRKEGQNVTLSCEQNLNHDAMYWYRQDPGQGLRLIYYSQIVNDFQKGDIAEGYSVSREKKESFPLTVTSAQKNPTAFYLCASSIGRENYEQYFGPGTRLTVT.

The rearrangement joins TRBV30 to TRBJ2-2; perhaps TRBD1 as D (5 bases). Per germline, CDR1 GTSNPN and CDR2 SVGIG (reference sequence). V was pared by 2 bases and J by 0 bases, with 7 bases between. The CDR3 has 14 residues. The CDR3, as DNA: TGTGCCTGGAGTCAACAGGCGAACACCGGGGAGCTGTTTTTT. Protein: CAWSQQANTGELFF.

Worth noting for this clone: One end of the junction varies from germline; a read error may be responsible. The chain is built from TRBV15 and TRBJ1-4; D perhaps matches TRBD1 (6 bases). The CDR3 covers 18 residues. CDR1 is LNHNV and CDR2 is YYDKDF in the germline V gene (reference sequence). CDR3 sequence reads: CATSREIGNRATNEKLFF. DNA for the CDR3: TGTGCCACCAGCCGAGAGATTGGTAACAGGGCAACTAATGAAAAACTGTTTTTT.

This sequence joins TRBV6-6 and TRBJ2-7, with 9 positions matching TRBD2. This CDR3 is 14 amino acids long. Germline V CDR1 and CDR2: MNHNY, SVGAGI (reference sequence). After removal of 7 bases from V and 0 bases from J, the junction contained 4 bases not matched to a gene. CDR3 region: CASKTSGYSYEQYF. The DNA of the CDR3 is TGTGCCAGCAAAACTAGCGGGTACTCCTACGAGCAGTACTTC.

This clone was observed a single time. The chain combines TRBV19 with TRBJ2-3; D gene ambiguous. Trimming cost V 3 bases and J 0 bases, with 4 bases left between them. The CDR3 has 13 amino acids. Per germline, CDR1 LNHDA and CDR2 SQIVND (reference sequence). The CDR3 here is CASSMPSTDTQYF. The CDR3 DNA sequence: TGTGCCAGTAGTATGCCTAGCACAGATACGCAGTATTTT.

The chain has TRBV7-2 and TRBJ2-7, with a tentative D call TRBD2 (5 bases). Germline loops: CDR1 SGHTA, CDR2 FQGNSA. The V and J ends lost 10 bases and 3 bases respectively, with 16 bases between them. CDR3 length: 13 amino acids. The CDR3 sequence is CATQSTGFYEQYF. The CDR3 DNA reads TGTGCCACCCAGTCAACGGGGTTCTACGAGCAGTACTTC. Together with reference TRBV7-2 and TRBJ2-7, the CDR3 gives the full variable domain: GAGVSQSPSNKVTEKGKDVELRCDPISGHTALYWYRQSLGQGLEFLIYFQGNSAPDKSGLPSDRFSAERTGGSVSTLTIQRTQQEDSAVYLCATQSTGFYEQYFGPGTRLTVT.

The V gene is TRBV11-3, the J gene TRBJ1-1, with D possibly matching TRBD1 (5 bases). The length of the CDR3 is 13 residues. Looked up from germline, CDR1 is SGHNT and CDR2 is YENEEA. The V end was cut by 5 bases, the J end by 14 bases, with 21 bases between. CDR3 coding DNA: TGTGCCAGCAGCGAGGGCGCAGGGCGGTTCATCTTCTTT. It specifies CASSEGAGRFIFF.

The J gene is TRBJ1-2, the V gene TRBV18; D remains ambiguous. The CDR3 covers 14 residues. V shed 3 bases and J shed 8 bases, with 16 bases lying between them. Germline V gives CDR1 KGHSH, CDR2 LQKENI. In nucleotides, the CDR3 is TGTGCCAGCTCACCCCAGGAGACGGGTCGAGGCTACACCTTC. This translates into CASSPQETGRGYTF.

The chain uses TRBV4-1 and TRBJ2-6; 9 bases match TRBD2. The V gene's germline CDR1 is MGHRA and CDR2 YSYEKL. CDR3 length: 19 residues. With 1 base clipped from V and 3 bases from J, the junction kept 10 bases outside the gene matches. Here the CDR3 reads CASSQGGVAGGYGANVLTF. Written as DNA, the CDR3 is TGCGCCAGCAGCCAAGGAGGTGTGGCGGGAGGGTATGGGGCCAACGTCCTGACTTTC.

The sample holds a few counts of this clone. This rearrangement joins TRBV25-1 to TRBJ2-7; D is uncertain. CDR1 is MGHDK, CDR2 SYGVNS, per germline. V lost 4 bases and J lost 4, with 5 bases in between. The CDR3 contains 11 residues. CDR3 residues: CASSATYEQYF. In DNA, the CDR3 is TGTGCCAGCAGTGCGACATACGAGCAGTACTTC.

The CDR3 here is CASSPSGTSNEQFF. CDR3 DNA: TGTGCCAGCAGCCCCTCCGGGACTAGCAATGAGCAGTTCTTC. This chain joins TRBV11-3 and TRBJ2-1; 8 nucleotides align to TRBD2. Trimming took 5 bases from V and 6 from J; bases not matched to a gene: 6. The CDR3 covers 14 residues. Germline V gene lookup returns CDR1 SGHNT and CDR2 YENEEA.

This CDR3 is CASSLVRGSGNEQFF. The CDR3 bases are TGTGCCAGCAGCTTAGTTCGCGGGAGCGGCAATGAGCAGTTCTTC. The chain carries TRBV7-2 and TRBJ2-1; 7 bases map to TRBD2. Per germline, CDR1 SGHTA and CDR2 FQGNSA. J gave up 6 bases and V 1 base, and 6 bases lay outside the gene matches. The CDR3 consists of 15 residues.

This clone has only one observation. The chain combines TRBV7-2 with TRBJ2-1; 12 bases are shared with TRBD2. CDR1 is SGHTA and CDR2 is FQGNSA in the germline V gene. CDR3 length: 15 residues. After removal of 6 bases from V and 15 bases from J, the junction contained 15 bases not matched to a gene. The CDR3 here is CASSLDSASGRALFF. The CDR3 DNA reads TGTGCCAGCAGTCTAGATTCCGCTAGCGGGAGGGCCCTGTTCTTC.

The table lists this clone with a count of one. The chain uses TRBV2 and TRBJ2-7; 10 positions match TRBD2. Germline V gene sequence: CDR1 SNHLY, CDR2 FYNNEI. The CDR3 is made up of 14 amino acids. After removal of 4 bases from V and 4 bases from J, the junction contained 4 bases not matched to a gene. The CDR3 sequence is CASSGLAGEYEQYF. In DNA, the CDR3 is TGTGCCAGCAGTGGGCTAGCGGGAGAGTACGAGCAGTACTTC.

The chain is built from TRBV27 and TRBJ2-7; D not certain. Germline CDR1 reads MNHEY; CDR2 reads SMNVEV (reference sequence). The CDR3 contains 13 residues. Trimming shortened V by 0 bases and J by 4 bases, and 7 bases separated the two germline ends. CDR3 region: CASSLSEGYEQYF. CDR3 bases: TGTGCCAGCAGTTTATCGGAAGGTTACGAGCAGTACTTC.

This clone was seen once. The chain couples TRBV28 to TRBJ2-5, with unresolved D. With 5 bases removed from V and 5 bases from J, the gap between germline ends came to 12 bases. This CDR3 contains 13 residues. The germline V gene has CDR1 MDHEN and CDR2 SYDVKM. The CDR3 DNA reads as TGTGCCAGCAGTCTTGGAAGGGTGGAGACCCAGTACTTC. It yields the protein CASSLGRVETQYF.

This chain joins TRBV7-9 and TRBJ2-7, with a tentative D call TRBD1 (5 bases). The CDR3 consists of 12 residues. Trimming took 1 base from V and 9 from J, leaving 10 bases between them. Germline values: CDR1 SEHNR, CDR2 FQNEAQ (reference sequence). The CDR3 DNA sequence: TGTGCCAGCAGCTTAGGGCAGGGCGCGCAGTACTTC. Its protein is CASSLGQGAQYF.

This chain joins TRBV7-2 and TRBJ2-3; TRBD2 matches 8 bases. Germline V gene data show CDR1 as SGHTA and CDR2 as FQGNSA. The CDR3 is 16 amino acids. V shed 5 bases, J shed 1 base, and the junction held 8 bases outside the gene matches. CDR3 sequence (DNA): TGTGCCAGCAGCCGTAGCGGGGCTGCGGGCACAGATACGCAGTATTTT. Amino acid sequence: CASSRSGAAGTDTQYF.

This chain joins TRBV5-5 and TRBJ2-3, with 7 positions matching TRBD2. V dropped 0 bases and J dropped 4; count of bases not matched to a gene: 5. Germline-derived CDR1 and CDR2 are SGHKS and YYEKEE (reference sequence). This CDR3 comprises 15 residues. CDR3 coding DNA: TGTGCCAGCAGCTTGGGCGGGAGCGGGGCAGATACGCAGTATTTT. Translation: CASSLGGSGADTQYF.

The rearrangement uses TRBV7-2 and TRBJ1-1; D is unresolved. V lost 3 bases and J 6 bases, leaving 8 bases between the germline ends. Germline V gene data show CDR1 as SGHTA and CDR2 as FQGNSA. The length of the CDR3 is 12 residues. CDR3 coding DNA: TGTGCCAGCAGCTTCTTAAGGGCTGAAGCTTTCTTT. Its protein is CASSFLRAEAFF.

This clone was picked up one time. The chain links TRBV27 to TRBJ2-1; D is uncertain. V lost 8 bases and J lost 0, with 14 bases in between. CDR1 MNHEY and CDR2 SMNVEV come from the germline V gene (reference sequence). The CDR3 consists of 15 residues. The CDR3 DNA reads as TGTGCCAGCCAAACCCTGAGTACCTCCTACAATGAGCAGTTCTTC. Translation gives CASQTLSTSYNEQFF.

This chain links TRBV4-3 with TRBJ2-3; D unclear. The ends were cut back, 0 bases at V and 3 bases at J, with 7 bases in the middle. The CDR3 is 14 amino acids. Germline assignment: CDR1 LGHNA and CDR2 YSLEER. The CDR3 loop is CASSQDLGTDTQYF. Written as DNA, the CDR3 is TGCGCCAGCAGCCAAGATCTAGGTACAGATACGCAGTATTTT.

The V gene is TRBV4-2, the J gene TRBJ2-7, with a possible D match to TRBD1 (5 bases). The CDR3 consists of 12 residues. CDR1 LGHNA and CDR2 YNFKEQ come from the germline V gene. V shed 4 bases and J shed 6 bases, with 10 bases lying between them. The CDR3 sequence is CASSLGRSEQYF. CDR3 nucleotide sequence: TGTGCCAGCAGCCTGGGGCGGAGCGAGCAGTACTTC.